Below are 8 T cell receptor beta chains sequenced from a single sample in a study of cytomegalovirus exposure and HLA in healthy donors. The study ran its PCR with 60 Vbeta and 13 Jbeta primers. Only in-frame clones appear in the TCRdb table, and some are missing; sequencing was by immunoSEQ multiplex PCR. The sample yields 120,000 or so clones, around four fifths seen once. The sample comprised PBMCs. The source is a man under 40 in good health and CMV-seropositive.

CDR3 amino acids: CAWASGTYNEQFF. CDR3 bases: TGTGCCTGGGCCAGCGGGACCTACAATGAGCAGTTCTTC. The rearrangement links TRBV30 to TRBJ2-1, with 7 bases aligning to TRBD2. CDR3 size: 13 residues. Unmatched junction bases numbered 3, after V lost 5 bases and J lost 2 bases. Germline loops: CDR1 GTSNPN, CDR2 SVGIG (reference sequence).

About this clone itself: Additional DNA sequences in this sample encode the identical CDR3. V usage is TRBV6-5 and J usage is TRBJ1-2; D gene ambiguous. This CDR3 contains 12 residues. V dropped 5 bases and J dropped 2 bases, with 6 bases sitting between them. Per germline, CDR1 MNHEY and CDR2 SVGAGI. The CDR3 is CASSQANYGYTF. DNA for the CDR3: TGTGCCAGCAGTCAAGCCAACTATGGCTACACCTTC.

The J gene is TRBJ2-5, the V gene TRBV28; 7 bases map to TRBD2. The V segment lost 6 bases and the J segment 3 bases; nucleotides outside the gene matches: 19. This CDR3 has 18 amino acids. The germline gives CDR1 MDHEN, CDR2 SYDVKM. CDR3 loop: CASSLPSRSIAGEETQYF. The CDR3 region has the DNA TGTGCCAGCAGCCTCCCCTCGAGATCGATCGCGGGGGAAGAGACCCAGTACTTC.

The chain couples TRBV14 to TRBJ2-5; tentative D call: TRBD2 (7 bases). This CDR3 spans 16 amino acids. V shed 0 bases and J shed 2 bases, with 13 bases lying between them. Germline CDR1 reads SGHDN; CDR2 reads FVKESK. CDR3 DNA: TGTGCCAGCAGCCAAGATAAGGGGGGGTGGCAAGAGACCCAGTACTTC. It encodes CASSQDKGGWQETQYF.

This sequence joins TRBV6-6 and TRBJ2-3; D gene ambiguous. The CDR3 consists of 15 residues. V gave up 5 bases and J gave up 3 bases, with 15 bases separating them. Germline V gives CDR1 MNHNY, CDR2 SVGAGI (reference sequence). CDR3 residues: CASSPLTPATDTQYF. Here the CDR3 DNA reads TGTGCCAGCAGTCCCCTCACTCCCGCTACAGATACGCAGTATTTT.

This clone was seen once. The chain carries TRBV7-9 and TRBJ2-7; tentative D call: TRBD1 (6 bases). CDR3 length: 13 residues. CDR1 is SEHNR, CDR2 FQNEAQ, per germline (reference sequence). V was clipped by 5 bases and J by 3 bases, with 11 bases between them. CDR3 amino acids: CASSHRDDYEQYF. The CDR3 region has the DNA TGTGCCAGCAGCCACAGGGACGACTACGAGCAGTACTTC.

V usage is TRBV5-4 and J usage is TRBJ2-3, with 10 bases matching TRBD2. Germline values: CDR1 SGHNT, CDR2 YYREEE (reference sequence). With 0 bases clipped from V and 3 bases from J, the junction kept 4 bases outside the gene matches. CDR3 length: 16 amino acids. The CDR3 reads CASSLVSGGGTDTQYF. CDR3 DNA: TGTGCCAGCAGCTTGGTGAGCGGGGGGGGGACAGATACGCAGTATTTT.

This clone was detected a few times. The CDR3 sequence: CASSMVGAGNTEAFF. The CDR3 DNA reads as TGTGCCAGTAGTATGGTGGGGGCCGGGAACACTGAAGCTTTCTTT. V is TRBV19 and J is TRBJ1-1, with a possible D match to TRBD1 (6 bases). This CDR3 is built from 15 residues. CDR1 is LNHDA, CDR2 SQIVND, per germline (reference sequence). Trimming took off 3 bases at V and 1 base at J, with 12 bases between the two ends.